This note documents a single T cell receptor beta chain sequence. Its antigen is not yet known. Base qualities are not at hand, and no much larger clone is one base apart. TCRbeta CDR3 regions were amplified from genomic DNA by means of the immunoSEQ Assay, a bias-controlled multiplex PCR. In the paper's pipeline: The number of nucleated cells in each sample was estimated from the amplification of reference gene primers within the assay. To quantify the absolute abundance of each unique TCRbeta CDR3 rearrangement, sequence reads were collapsed and filtered. For each sample, productive Simpson clonality was calculated as the square root of Simpson's diversity index across productive rearrangements. TCRdb limited this immuneACCESS table to in-frame rearrangements with V and J called. A share of clones is missing; checked studies link under half to unresolved V genes, and the rest is unexplained. V, J and clone size reflect that table, while D and trimming were determined from the DNA. Counted in this sample were 98,000 or so clones; around 86% of them appeared once. The ten top clones hold 15% of the sample.

The sample belongs to a study of blood T cell repertoires in COVID-19 (dated by TCRdb to about 2020). In the study overall: The collaborator samples originated in the United States, Italy and Spain and spanned the acute and convalescent phases of COVID-19. The prospective study material was composed of cDNA or gDNA derived from T cells, B-cell-depleted T cells, or PBMCs. The dataset comprised deeply sampled blood TCRbeta repertoires from subjects exposed to, actively infected with, or recovered from COVID-19. The repertoires were released in a freely available public database intended as a resource for research on the immune response to SARS-CoV-2. The samples were drawn from two sources: the first 160 participants of the ongoing ImmuneRACE study, and over 950 subjects contributed by 6 global collaborators. Nearly every sample came with metadata listing a de-identified subject ID, COVID-19 status, age in years and sex. Where available, HLA class I and class II types were obtained from metadata supplied by the sample provider rather than from assay-based typing. General findings and caveats noted by the study authors: Clinical and demographic metadata were provided uncurated, with the amount varying by source and participant.

Each collaborating institution followed its own protocols to collect whole blood in K2EDTA tubes. For TCRbeta analysis, collaborator samples were shipped as frozen whole blood, as isolated PBMCs, or as DNA extracted from either sample type. The germline V gene (reference sequence) supplies CDR1 SEHNR and CDR2 FQNEAQ. V is shortened by 1 base, J by 6 bases, and the region joining them spans 9 bases. Spanning cysteine to phenylalanine, the CDR3 consists of 14 amino acids. Only the CDR3 region is kept as DNA, spanning 42 bases read in frame from base 1. What was sequenced was peripheral blood. The receptor's source is a man between 50 and 59 years old with acute or convalescent COVID-19. The sequence is built from TRBV7-9 and TRBJ1-4; tentative D gene TRBD1, with 6 bases matching. The CDR3 region: CASSLGQVDEKLFF. The nucleotide sequence is given as TGTGCCAGCAGCTTAGGACAGGTAGATGAAAAACTGTTTTTT.